These 25 T cell receptor beta chains share one sample of origin, sequenced in a study of T cell responses to AZD1222 COVID-19 vaccine. This table comes from immunoSEQ multiplex PCR, and its TCRdb copy is limited to in-frame clones, with some not included. Of 90,000 to 150,000 clones in the sample, more than 80% were seen once. The sample consisted of peripheral blood, taken on day 0 of AZD1222 vaccination. These receptors originate from an adult in good health.

The V and J genes are TRBV4-1 and TRBJ2-3, with 7 nucleotides matching TRBD2. This CDR3 contains 16 residues. From germline, CDR1 is MGHRA and CDR2 YSYEKL. With 1 base clipped from V and 2 bases from J, the junction kept 6 bases outside the gene matches. The DNA of the CDR3 is TGCGCCAGCAGCCAAGTTCTAGCGGACCCCACAGATACGCAGTATTTT. It is translated as CASSQVLADPTDTQYF.

This sequence joins TRBV7-9 and TRBJ2-6, with 7 bases matching TRBD2. Per germline, CDR1 SEHNR and CDR2 FQNEAQ (reference sequence). This CDR3 has 17 amino acids. The V segment lost 8 bases and the J segment 4 bases; nucleotides outside the gene matches: 14. CDR3 coding DNA: TGTGCCAGCGATTCCGGACTAGACCAGGCCGGGGCCAACGTCCTGACTTTC. It specifies CASDSGLDQAGANVLTF. Complete variable domain (other parts from reference TRBV7-9 and TRBJ2-6): DTGVSQNPRHKITKRGQNVTFRCDPISEHNRLYWYRQTLGQGPEFLTYFQNEAQLEKSRLLSDRFSAERPKGSFSTLEIQRTEQGDSAMYLCASDSGLDQAGANVLTFGAGSRLTVL.

CDR3 DNA: TGTGCCACCAGCAGAGAACAGGGAACCTTCTCTCAGTTCTTC. Its translation: CATSREQGTFSQFF. The chain employs TRBV15 and TRBJ2-1, with D tentatively TRBD1 (6 bases). From germline, CDR1 is LNHNV and CDR2 YYDKDF (reference sequence). V lost 0 bases to trimming and J lost 13 bases, with 16 bases between them. The CDR3 runs to 14 residues.

V is TRBV3-1 (or the pseudogene TRBV3-2) and J is TRBJ2-4; D possibly corresponds to TRBD1 (6 bases). V was clipped by 4 bases and J by 0 bases, with 16 bases between them. Looked up from germline, CDR1 is LGHDT and CDR2 is YNNKEL (reference sequence). The CDR3 contains 17 residues. The CDR3 sequence: CASSPRTAALAKNIQYF. The DNA of the CDR3 is TGTGCCAGCAGCCCCCGGACAGCCGCTCTAGCCAAAAACATTCAGTACTTC.

The chain carries TRBV5-1 and TRBJ2-1; weak D call: TRBD2 (6 bases). Per germline, CDR1 SGHRS and CDR2 YFSETQ. The CDR3 sequence is 14 residues long. The germline V and J ends were trimmed by 7 bases and 0 bases, with 11 bases remaining between them. In DNA, the CDR3 is TGCGCCAGCGGTAGCGGAGACTCCTACAATGAGCAGTTCTTC. This translates into CASGSGDSYNEQFF.

The V call is TRBV6-5, the J call TRBJ1-1; D is unresolved. V lost 7 bases, J lost 2 bases, and 8 bases lay in between. The CDR3 totals 12 residues. CDR1 and CDR2 from the germline V gene are MNHEY and SVGAGI. CDR3 DNA sequence: TGTGCCAGCATGCTGGGTAACACTGAAGCTTTCTTT. It translates to CASMLGNTEAFF.

In this sample, this clone turned up once. The V call is TRBV19, the J call TRBJ1-1, with D unclear. Trimming took off 3 bases at V and 6 bases at J, with 23 bases between the two ends. This CDR3 comprises 17 residues. Germline V gene sequence: CDR1 LNHDA, CDR2 SQIVND (reference sequence). The CDR3: CASSIRPQVGLSAEAFF. CDR3 nucleotide sequence: TGTGCCAGTAGTATTCGTCCGCAAGTTGGATTGTCTGCTGAAGCTTTCTTT.

This clone is a singleton in its sample. V and J are TRBV5-1 and TRBJ1-1; D uncertain. Germline values: CDR1 SGHRS, CDR2 YFSETQ. Trimming removed 6 bases at V and 1 base at J, with 10 bases between. This CDR3 spans 13 amino acids. The CDR3 protein is CASIGASNTEAFF. Here the CDR3 DNA reads TGCGCCAGCATCGGAGCTTCGAACACTGAAGCTTTCTTT. The whole variable domain, filled in from reference TRBV5-1 and TRBJ1-1, reads KAGVTQTPRYLIKTRGQQVTLSCSPISGHRSVSWYQQTPGQGLQFLFEYFSETQRNKGNFPGRFSGRQFSNSRSEMNVSTLELGDSALYLCASIGASNTEAFFGQGTRLTVV.

This chain connects TRBV6-4 to TRBJ2-3; D is possibly TRBD1 or TRBD2 (5 bases each). Germline values: CDR1 MRHNA, CDR2 SNTAGT. This CDR3 is 14 amino acids long. The V end was cut by 4 bases, the J end by 10 bases, with 18 bases between. CDR3 bases: TGTGCCAGCAGTGTGGAGGTAGGGGAAGTCTCGCAGTATTTT. Residues: CASSVEVGEVSQYF.

The chain has TRBV9 and TRBJ1-6; 7 bases are a match to TRBD1. Per germline, CDR1 SGDLS and CDR2 YYNGEE. The J segment lost 0 bases and the V segment lost 4 bases, leaving 10 bases of the junction unmatched. The CDR3 has 18 amino acids. The CDR3 is CASSLTTGDSSYNSPLHF. As DNA, the CDR3 is TGTGCCAGCAGCTTAACAACAGGGGATAGCTCCTATAATTCACCCCTCCACTTT.

This chain links TRBV6-5 with TRBJ1-1; maybe TRBD1 (5 bases). The V and J ends lost 2 bases and 0 bases respectively, with 10 bases between them. The CDR3 extends over 15 amino acids. In germline, CDR1 is MNHEY, CDR2 SVGAGI. CDR3 sequence: CASSYGGFMNTEAFF. The CDR3 region has the DNA TGTGCCAGCAGTTACGGGGGGTTCATGAACACTGAAGCTTTCTTT.

CDR3 nucleotides: TGCGCCAGCAGCTTTTCTCCCGGGTATGGCTACACCTTC. This encodes CASSFSPGYGYTF. J is TRBJ1-2 and V is TRBV5-1; no clear D. The V end was cut by 2 bases, the J end by 5 bases, with 10 bases between. Germline lookup yields CDR1 SGHRS and CDR2 YFSETQ. The CDR3 is 13 residues long. The full variable domain, with the rest looked up from reference TRBV5-1 and TRBJ1-2, is KAGVTQTPRYLIKTRGQQVTLSCSPISGHRSVSWYQQTPGQGLQFLFEYFSETQRNKGNFPGRFSGRQFSNSRSEMNVSTLELGDSALYLCASSFSPGYGYTFGSGTRLTVV.

This clone has only one observation. The rearrangement uses TRBV5-1 and TRBJ2-7; D ambiguous. From germline, CDR1 is SGHRS and CDR2 YFSETQ. This CDR3 region has 13 residues. V lost 5 bases, J lost 3 bases, and 12 bases lay in between. This chain's CDR3 is CASRFRQNYEQYF. The CDR3, as DNA: TGCGCCAGCAGATTCCGTCAGAACTACGAGCAGTACTTC.

In this sample, this clone turned up once. V and J are TRBV10-3 and TRBJ1-1; no clear D. Germline V gives CDR1 ENHRY, CDR2 SYGVKD. The V end lost 0 bases, the J end lost 1 base, and 3 bases lay between the germline ends. There are 13 residues in the CDR3. CDR3 DNA: TGTGCCATCAGTGAGTCGGGGAACACTGAAGCTTTCTTT. Translated, it gives CAISESGNTEAFF.

A note on this clone: The same CDR3 can be traced to other DNA sequences in this sample. This CDR3 reads CASSLGRGYGYTF. CDR3 in DNA: TGTGCCAGCAGTTTAGGTAGGGGTTATGGCTACACCTTC. V and J are TRBV12-3 or TRBV12-4 and TRBJ1-2; maybe TRBD1 (5 bases). The CDR3 contains 13 residues. The ends were cut back, 1 base at V and 5 bases at J, with 8 bases in the middle.

The table lists this clone with a count of one. This chain connects TRBV2 to TRBJ1-1; no definite D call. The germline V and J ends were trimmed by 11 bases and 6 bases, with 16 bases remaining between them. Germline CDR1 reads SNHLY; CDR2 reads FYNNEI. This CDR3 contains 12 residues. The CDR3 DNA is TGTGCCGCGTACGGGTCGACATCTGAAGCTTTCTTT. This codes for CAAYGSTSEAFF.

The chain carries TRBV19 and TRBJ1-1; 8 positions match TRBD1. The V gene's germline CDR1 is LNHDA and CDR2 SQIVND (reference sequence). The CDR3 contains 15 residues. J lost 10 bases, V lost 6 bases, and 16 bases had no gene match. CDR3 protein: CASRRTGKDGFVAFF. The CDR3 DNA sequence: TGTGCCAGTAGGCGGACAGGGAAAGATGGATTTGTAGCTTTCTTT.

This chain connects TRBV4-2 to TRBJ1-5; TRBD1 is a possible D gene (6 bases). This CDR3 region has 14 residues. V was clipped by 4 bases and J by 5 bases, with 12 bases between them. Per the germline V gene, CDR1 is LGHNA and CDR2 is YNFKEQ. DNA of the CDR3: TGTGCCAGCAGCCTACAGGGATTCGATCAGCCCCAGCATTTT. Its protein product is CASSLQGFDQPQHF.

J is TRBJ2-5 and V is TRBV6-1; TRBD2 matches at 7 bases. V gave up 4 bases and J gave up 1 base; unmatched junction bases: 6. The CDR3 extends over 15 amino acids. Per the germline V gene, CDR1 is MNHNS and CDR2 is SASEGT. Written as DNA, the CDR3 is TGTGCCAGCAGTGCAGCGAGGACTAGCCAAGAGACCCAGTACTTC. It specifies CASSAARTSQETQYF.

The rearrangement joins TRBV5-4 to TRBJ2-5; the D gene could be TRBD1 or TRBD2 (5 bases each). V gave up 5 bases and J gave up 5 bases, with 16 bases separating them. The CDR3 has 14 amino acids. The germline CDR1 and CDR2 sequences are SGHNT and YYREEE (reference sequence). The chain's CDR3 is CASRNGTARETQYF. As DNA, the CDR3 is TGTGCCAGCAGAAACGGGACCGCAAGGGAGACCCAGTACTTC.

The rearrangement links TRBV10-3 to TRBJ2-3, with 7 bases that match TRBD1. The CDR3 is 15 amino acids. Germline values: CDR1 ENHRY, CDR2 SYGVKD. Trimming took 6 bases from V and 2 from J; bases not matched to a gene: 8. This CDR3 reads CAIRTDRIYTDTQYF. CDR3 in DNA: TGTGCCATCAGGACGGACAGGATATACACAGATACGCAGTATTTT.

The V gene is TRBV2, the J gene TRBJ2-3; D may match TRBD1 or TRBD2 (5 bases each). Trimming pared 7 bases from V and 2 bases from J, leaving 13 bases between. CDR1 and CDR2 from the germline V gene are SNHLY and FYNNEI. This CDR3 is 14 amino acids long. The CDR3, as DNA: TGTGCCAGCATCGGGGCAGGGTTCACAGATACGCAGTATTTT. It translates to CASIGAGFTDTQYF.

The chain couples TRBV7-3 to TRBJ1-1; no reliable D call. CDR1 and CDR2 from the germline V gene are SGHTA and FQGTGA. The CDR3 totals 13 residues. V dropped 5 bases and J dropped 1 base, with 8 bases sitting between them. CDR3 amino acids: CASSPSGNTEAFF. In DNA form, the CDR3 reads TGTGCCAGCAGCCCTAGCGGGAACACTGAAGCTTTCTTT.

V and J are TRBV2 and TRBJ1-5, with TRBD1 matching over 12 bases. The CDR3 extends over 14 amino acids. CDR1 SNHLY and CDR2 FYNNEI come from the germline V gene. V dropped 6 bases and J dropped 6; count of bases not matched to a gene: 3. Written as DNA, the CDR3 is TGTGCCAGCAGGGGGACAGGGGGCTTTCAGCCCCAGCATTTT. It translates to CASRGTGGFQPQHF.

The genes are TRBV6-5 and TRBJ2-7; weak D call: TRBD1 (6 bases). The germline V gene encodes CDR1 MNHEY and CDR2 SVGAGI. V lost 0 bases, J lost 2 bases, and 11 bases lay in between. The CDR3 consists of 15 residues. CDR3 coding DNA: TGTGCCAGCAGTTACTCGACAGGCATTCCCTACGAGCAGTACTTC. This codes for CASSYSTGIPYEQYF.